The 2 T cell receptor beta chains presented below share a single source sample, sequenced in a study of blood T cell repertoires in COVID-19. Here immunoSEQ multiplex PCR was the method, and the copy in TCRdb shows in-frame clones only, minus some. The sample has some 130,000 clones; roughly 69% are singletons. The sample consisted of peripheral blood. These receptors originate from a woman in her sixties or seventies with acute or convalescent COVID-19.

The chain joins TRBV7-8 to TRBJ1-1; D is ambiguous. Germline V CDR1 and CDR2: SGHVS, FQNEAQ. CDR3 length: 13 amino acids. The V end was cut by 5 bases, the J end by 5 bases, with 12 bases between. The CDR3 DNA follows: TGTGCCAGCAGCGCTCAGATGAGGACTGAAGCTTTCTTT. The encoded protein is CASSAQMRTEAFF. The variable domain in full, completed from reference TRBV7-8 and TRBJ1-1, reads GAGVSQSPRYKVAKRGQDVALRCDPISGHVSLFWYQQALGQGPEFLTYFQNEAQLDKSGLPSDRFFAERPEGSVSTLKIQRTQQEDSAVYLCASSAQMRTEAFFGQGTRLTVV.

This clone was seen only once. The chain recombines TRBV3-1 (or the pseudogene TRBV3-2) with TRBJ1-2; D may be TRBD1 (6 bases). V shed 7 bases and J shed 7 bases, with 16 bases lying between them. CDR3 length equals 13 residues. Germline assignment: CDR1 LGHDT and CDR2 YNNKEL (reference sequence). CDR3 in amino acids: CASNPQGGGGYTF. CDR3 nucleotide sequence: TGTGCCAGCAACCCACAGGGTGGGGGTGGCTACACCTTC.